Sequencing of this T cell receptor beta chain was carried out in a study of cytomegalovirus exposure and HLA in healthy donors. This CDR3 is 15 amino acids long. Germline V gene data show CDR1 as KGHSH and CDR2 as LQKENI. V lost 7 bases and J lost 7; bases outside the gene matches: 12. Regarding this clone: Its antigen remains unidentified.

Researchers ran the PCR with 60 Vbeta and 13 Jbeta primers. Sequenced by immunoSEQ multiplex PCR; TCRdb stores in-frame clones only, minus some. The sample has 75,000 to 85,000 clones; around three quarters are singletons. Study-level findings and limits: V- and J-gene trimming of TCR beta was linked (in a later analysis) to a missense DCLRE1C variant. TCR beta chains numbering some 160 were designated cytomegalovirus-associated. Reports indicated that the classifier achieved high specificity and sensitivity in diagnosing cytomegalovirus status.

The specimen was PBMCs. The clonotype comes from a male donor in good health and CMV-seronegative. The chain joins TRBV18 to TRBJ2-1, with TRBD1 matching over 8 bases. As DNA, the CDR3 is TGTGCCAGCTGCTCCGAGACAGGGGTAGGGAATGAGCAGTTCTTC. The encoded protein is CASCSETGVGNEQFF.